This TCR beta chain was sequenced in a study of PD-1 blockade in classical Hodgkin lymphoma. Whole-study results and caveats: With respect to the repertoire differences, their causes, possibly disease activity or prior therapy, remain undefined. Newly diagnosed patients were reported to start with lower TCR diversity than healthy donors.

Libraries were prepared by immunoSEQ multiplex PCR; TCRdb keeps only in-frame clonotypes and omits some of them. In the table there are some 70,000 clones, 93% of which are singletons. V was trimmed by 5 bases and J by 7 bases, leaving 11 bases between them. The germline V gene has CDR1 KGHSH and CDR2 LQKENI. This CDR3 region has 13 residues. Stated time point: newly diagnosed, previously untreated cHL patient sample. Untreated, newly diagnosed classical Hodgkin lymphoma PBMCs were used for comparison. Of note for this clone: Antigen: not known.

The V call is TRBV18, the J call TRBJ1-4, with unresolved D. The material sequenced was peripheral blood mononuclear cells (PBMCs). The sequence was collected from a human donor with classical Hodgkin lymphoma. DNA for the CDR3: TGTGCCAGCTCATCCACCGCGGGTGAAAAACTGTTTTTT. This encodes CASSSTAGEKLFF.